This T cell receptor beta chain was identified during a study of regulatory T cells in long-lasting Graves disease. Notes on the study in general: Persistent patients had a count of shared public clonotypes (approximately 2,800) that exceeded that of new patients (approximately 1,000).

As for time point: newly diagnosed GD, antithyroid drugs for less than 3 months. There was RNA extracted from PBMCs, and the TCR library was made from it. J gave up 9 bases and V 5 bases, and 7 bases lay outside the gene matches. Germline CDR1 and CDR2: SEHNR and FQNEAQ (reference sequence). The CDR3 runs to 13 residues. TCR beta libraries were built with iRepertoire HTBI primers and Arm-PCR of CDR3 regions. TCRdb recomputed calls from the multiplex PCR reads with MiXCR, one row per CDR3 protein. The sample shows approximately 560,000 distinct CDR3 sequences, roughly 15% of them seen only once. This clonotype was counted many times. Its antigen is not known. This sample was shared with a second study, whose subject was T cells in Graves' hyperthyroidism and ophthalmopathy. According to that study: Primed by the HTBI set, a first-round RT-PCR was run on the TCR CDR3. Ophthalmopathy was told apart from stable hyperthyroidism by a 13 V-J model.

The sequencing here drew on peripheral blood mononuclear cells (PBMCs), taken at new diagnosis, from a patient treated with antithyroid drugs. The source is a man between 18 and 35 years old with Graves disease. The genes are TRBV7-9 and TRBJ2-7; 10 bases match TRBD1. CDR3 DNA: TGTGCCAGCAGCCCCGACAGGGGGCATGGGCAGTACTTC. Its protein is CASSPDRGHGQYF.